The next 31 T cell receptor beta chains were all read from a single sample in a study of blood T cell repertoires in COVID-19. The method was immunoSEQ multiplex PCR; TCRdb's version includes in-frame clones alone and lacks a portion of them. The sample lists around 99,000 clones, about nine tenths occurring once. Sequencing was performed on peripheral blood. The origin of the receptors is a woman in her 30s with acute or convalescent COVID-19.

The CDR3: CASRLTGVNTEAFF. The CDR3 bases are TGTGCCAGCAGATTGACAGGAGTGAACACTGAAGCTTTCTTT. The chain recombines TRBV6-5 with TRBJ1-1; perhaps TRBD1 as D (6 bases). Germline lookup yields CDR1 MNHEY and CDR2 SVGAGI. Trimming removed 6 bases from V and 0 bases from J, with 11 bases in between. The CDR3 length is 14 residues.

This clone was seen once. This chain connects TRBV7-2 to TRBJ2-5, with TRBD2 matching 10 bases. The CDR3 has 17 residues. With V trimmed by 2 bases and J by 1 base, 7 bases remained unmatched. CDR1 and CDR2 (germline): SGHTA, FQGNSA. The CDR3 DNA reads TGTGCCAGCAGCTTATATGCTAGCGGGGGAGGCCAAGAGACCCAGTACTTC. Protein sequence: CASSLYASGGGQETQYF.

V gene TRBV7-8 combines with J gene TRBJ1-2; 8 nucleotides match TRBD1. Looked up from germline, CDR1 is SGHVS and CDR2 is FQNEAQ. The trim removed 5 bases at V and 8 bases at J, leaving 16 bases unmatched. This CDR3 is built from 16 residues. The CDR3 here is CASSLNLDRALLGYTF. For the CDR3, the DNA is TGTGCCAGCAGCCTTAATTTGGACAGGGCTCTCTTGGGCTACACCTTC.

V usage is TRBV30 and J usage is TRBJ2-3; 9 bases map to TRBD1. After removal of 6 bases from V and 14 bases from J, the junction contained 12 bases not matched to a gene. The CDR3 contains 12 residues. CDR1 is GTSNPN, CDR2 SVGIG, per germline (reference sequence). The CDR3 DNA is TGTGCCTGCCTGGGACAGGGAACAAGGACGTATTTT. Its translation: CACLGQGTRTYF.

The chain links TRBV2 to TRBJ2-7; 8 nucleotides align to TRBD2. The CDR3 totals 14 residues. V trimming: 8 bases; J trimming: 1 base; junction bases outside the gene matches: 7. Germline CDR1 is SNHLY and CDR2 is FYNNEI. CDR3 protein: CASERAGVSYEQYF. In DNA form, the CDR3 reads TGTGCCAGCGAACGAGCGGGAGTATCCTACGAGCAGTACTTC.

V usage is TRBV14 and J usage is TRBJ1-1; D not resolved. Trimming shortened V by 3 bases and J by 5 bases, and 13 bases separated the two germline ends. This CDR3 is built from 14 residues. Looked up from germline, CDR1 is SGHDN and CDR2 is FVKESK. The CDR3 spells CASSQMYGGTEAFF. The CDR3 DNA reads TGTGCCAGCAGCCAGATGTATGGAGGGACTGAAGCTTTCTTT.

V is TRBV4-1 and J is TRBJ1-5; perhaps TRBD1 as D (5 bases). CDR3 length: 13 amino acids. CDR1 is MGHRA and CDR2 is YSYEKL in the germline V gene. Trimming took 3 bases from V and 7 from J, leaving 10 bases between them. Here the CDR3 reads CASSHGPGQPQHF. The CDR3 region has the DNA TGCGCCAGCAGCCATGGCCCAGGGCAGCCCCAGCATTTT.

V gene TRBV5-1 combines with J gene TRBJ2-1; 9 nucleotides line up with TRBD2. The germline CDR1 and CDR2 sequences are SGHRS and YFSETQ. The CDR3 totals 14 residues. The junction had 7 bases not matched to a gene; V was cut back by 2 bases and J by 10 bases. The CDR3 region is CASSLGGGAREQFF. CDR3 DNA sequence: TGCGCCAGCAGCTTAGGCGGGGGGGCCAGAGAGCAGTTCTTC.

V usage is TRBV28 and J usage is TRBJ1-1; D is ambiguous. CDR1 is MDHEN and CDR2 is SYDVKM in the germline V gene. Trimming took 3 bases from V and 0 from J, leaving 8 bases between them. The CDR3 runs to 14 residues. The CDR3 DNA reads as TGTGCCAGCAGTTTCAGACAAATGAACACTGAAGCTTTCTTT. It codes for CASSFRQMNTEAFF.

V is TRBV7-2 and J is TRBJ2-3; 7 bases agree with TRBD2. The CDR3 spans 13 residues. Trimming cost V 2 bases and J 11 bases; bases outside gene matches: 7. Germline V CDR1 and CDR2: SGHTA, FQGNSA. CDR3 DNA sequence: TGTGCCAGCAGCTTAATGGTCGCGGGAGAGCAGTATTTT. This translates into CASSLMVAGEQYF.

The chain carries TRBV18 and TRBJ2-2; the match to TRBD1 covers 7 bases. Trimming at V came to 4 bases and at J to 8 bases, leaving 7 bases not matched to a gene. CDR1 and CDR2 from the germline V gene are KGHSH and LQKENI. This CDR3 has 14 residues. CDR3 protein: CASSLQGEEGELFF. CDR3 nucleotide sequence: TGTGCCAGCTCACTGCAGGGGGAAGAAGGGGAGCTGTTTTTT.

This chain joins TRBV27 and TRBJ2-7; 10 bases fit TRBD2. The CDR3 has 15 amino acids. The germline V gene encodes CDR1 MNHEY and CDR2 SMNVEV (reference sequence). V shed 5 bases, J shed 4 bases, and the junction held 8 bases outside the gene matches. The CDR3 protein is CASSPLGLARYEQYF. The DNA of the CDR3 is TGTGCCAGCAGTCCCCTGGGACTAGCGCGATACGAGCAGTACTTC.

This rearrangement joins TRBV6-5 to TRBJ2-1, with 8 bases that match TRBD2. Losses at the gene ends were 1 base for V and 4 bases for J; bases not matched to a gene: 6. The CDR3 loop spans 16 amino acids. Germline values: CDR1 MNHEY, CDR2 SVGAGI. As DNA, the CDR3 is TGTGCCAGCAGTTACTTCGCGCAGCGGGGGTACAATGAGCAGTTCTTC. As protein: CASSYFAQRGYNEQFF.

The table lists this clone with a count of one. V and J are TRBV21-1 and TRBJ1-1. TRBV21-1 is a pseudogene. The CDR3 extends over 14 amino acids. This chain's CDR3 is CASSKWHPGTEAFF. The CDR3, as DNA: TGTGCCAGCAGCAAATGGCACCCCGGGACTGAAGCTTTCTTT.

CDR3 protein: CASSYRGWNTEAFF. DNA of the CDR3: TGTGCCAGCAGTTATCGGGGATGGAACACTGAAGCTTTCTTT. The V gene is TRBV27, the J gene TRBJ1-1, with D unresolved. V was clipped by 4 bases and J by 1 base, with 10 bases between them. Germline V CDR1 and CDR2: MNHEY, SMNVEV (reference sequence). This CDR3 spans 14 amino acids.

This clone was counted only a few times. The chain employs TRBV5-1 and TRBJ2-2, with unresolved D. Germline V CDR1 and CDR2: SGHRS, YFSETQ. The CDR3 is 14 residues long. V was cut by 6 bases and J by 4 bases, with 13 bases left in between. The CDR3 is CASTPLGGTGELFF. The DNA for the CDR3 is TGCGCCAGCACTCCCCTAGGCGGCACCGGGGAGCTGTTTTTT.

CDR3 protein: CASSEGVGQGNTEAFF. The CDR3 DNA follows: TGTGCCAGCAGTGAAGGGGTGGGTCAGGGGAACACTGAAGCTTTCTTT. This chain uses TRBV2 with TRBJ1-1; D is possibly TRBD1 (5 bases). The CDR3 totals 16 residues. Trimming took off 1 base at V and 1 base at J, with 13 bases between the two ends. The germline V gene encodes CDR1 SNHLY and CDR2 FYNNEI. The full variable domain, with the rest looked up from reference TRBV2 and TRBJ1-1, is EPEVTQTPSHQVTQMGQEVILRCVPISNHLYFYWYRQILGQKVEFLVSFYNNEISEKSEIFDDQFSVERPDGSNFTLKIRSTKLEDSAMYFCASSEGVGQGNTEAFFGQGTRLTVV.

The CDR3 DNA reads as TGCGCCAGCAGCCAAGATTACGGCCGAGCGGGGGGGCGTGATACGCAGTATTTT. Translated, it gives CASSQDYGRAGGRDTQYF. V gene TRBV4-3 combines with J gene TRBJ2-3; 10 nucleotides match TRBD2. The CDR3 has 18 residues. V lost 0 bases and J lost 6; bases outside the gene matches: 12. Germline assignment: CDR1 LGHNA and CDR2 YSLEER.

DNA of the CDR3: TGCGCCAGCAGCGGCGGACCAGGGGGACAAGAGACCCAGTACTTC. This translates into CASSGGPGGQETQYF. The chain has TRBV5-1 and TRBJ2-5; 7 bases match TRBD1. Germline-derived CDR1 and CDR2 are SGHRS and YFSETQ. This CDR3 contains 15 residues. The J segment lost 2 bases and the V segment lost 4 bases, leaving 8 bases of the junction unmatched.

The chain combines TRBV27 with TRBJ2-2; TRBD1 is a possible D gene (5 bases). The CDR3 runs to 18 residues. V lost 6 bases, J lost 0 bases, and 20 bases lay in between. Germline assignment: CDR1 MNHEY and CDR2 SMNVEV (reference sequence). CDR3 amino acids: CASSPTPTGTSNTGELFF. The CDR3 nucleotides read TGTGCCAGCAGCCCGACCCCCACAGGAACCTCGAACACCGGGGAGCTGTTTTTT.

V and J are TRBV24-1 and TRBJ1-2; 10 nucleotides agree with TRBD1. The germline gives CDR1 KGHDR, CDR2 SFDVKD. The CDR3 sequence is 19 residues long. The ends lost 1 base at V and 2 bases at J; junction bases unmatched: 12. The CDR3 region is CATSDFQTGTGAPNYGYTF. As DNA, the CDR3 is TGTGCCACCAGTGATTTCCAGACCGGGACAGGGGCCCCCAACTATGGCTACACCTTC.

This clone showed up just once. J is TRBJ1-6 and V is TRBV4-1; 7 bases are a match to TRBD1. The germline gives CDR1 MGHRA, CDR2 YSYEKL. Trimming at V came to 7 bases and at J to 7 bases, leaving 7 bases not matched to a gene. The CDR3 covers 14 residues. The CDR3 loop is CASNPTGLNSPLHF. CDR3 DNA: TGCGCCAGCAATCCGACAGGGCTGAATTCACCCCTCCACTTT.

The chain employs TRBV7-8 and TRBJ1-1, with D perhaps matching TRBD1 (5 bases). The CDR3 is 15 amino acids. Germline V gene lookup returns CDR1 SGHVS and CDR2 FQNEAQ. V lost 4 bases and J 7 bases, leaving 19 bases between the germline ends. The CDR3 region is CASSSRTGGTDEAFF. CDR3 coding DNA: TGTGCCAGCAGCTCCCGGACGGGGGGGACCGATGAAGCTTTCTTT.

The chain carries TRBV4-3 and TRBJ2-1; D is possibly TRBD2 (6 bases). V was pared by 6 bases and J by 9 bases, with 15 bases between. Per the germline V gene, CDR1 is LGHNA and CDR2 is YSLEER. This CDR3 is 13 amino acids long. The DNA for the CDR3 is TGCGCCAGCAGTCGGCGCGGGATTACTGAGCAGTTCTTC. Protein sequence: CASSRRGITEQFF.

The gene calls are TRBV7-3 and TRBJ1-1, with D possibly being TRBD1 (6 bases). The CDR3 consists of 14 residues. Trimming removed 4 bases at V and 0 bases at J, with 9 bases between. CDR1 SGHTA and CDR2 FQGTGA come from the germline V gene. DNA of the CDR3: TGTGCCAGCAGCTGGGGGCCCATGAACACTGAAGCTTTCTTT. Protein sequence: CASSWGPMNTEAFF.

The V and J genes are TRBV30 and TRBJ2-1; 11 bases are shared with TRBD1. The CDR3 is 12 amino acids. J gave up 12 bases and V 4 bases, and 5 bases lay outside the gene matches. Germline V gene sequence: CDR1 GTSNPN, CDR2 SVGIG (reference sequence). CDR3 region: CAWTGQGGVQFF. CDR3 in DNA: TGTGCCTGGACGGGACAGGGGGGTGTGCAGTTCTTC.

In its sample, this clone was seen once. The CDR3 DNA is TGCGCCAGCAGCTTGGTAACTGGGGGACAGGGGGCGAACAATCAGCCCCAGCATTTT. It yields the protein CASSLVTGGQGANNQPQHF. The chain recombines TRBV5-1 with TRBJ1-5, with 12 bases fitting TRBD1. Per germline, CDR1 SGHRS and CDR2 YFSETQ. The CDR3 covers 19 residues. The V segment lost 0 bases and the J segment 3 bases; nucleotides outside the gene matches: 10.

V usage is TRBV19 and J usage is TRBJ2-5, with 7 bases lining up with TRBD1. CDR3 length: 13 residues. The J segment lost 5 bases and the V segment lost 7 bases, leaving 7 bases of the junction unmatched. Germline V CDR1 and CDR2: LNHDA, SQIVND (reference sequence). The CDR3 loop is CASTVTGTETQYF. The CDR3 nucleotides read TGTGCCAGTACCGTGACAGGGACGGAGACCCAGTACTTC.

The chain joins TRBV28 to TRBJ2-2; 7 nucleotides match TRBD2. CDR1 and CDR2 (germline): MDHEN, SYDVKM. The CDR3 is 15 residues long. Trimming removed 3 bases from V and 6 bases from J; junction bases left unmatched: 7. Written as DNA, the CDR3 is TGTGCCAGCAGTTTGCTCGCGGGAGTTTCCGGGGAGCTGTTTTTT. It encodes CASSLLAGVSGELFF.

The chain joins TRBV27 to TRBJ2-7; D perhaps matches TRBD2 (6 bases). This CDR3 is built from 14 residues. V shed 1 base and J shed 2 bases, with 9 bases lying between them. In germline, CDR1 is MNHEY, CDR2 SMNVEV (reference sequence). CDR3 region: CASSLYRLAYEQYF. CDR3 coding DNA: TGTGCCAGCAGTTTATATCGACTAGCCTACGAGCAGTACTTC.

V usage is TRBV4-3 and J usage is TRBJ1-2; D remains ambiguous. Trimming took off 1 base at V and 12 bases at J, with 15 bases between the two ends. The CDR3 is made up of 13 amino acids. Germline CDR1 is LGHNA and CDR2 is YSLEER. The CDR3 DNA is TGCGCCAGCAGCCAAGGAGGGTCCCGAGTAGACACCTTC. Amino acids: CASSQGGSRVDTF.